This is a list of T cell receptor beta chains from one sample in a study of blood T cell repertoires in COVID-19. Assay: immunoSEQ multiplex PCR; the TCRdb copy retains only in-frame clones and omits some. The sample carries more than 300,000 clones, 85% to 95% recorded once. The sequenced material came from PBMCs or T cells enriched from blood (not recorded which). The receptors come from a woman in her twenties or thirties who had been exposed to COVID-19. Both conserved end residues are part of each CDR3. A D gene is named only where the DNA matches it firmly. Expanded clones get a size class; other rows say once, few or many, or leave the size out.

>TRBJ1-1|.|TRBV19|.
CASSITGRTEAFF
TGTGCCAGTAGTATAACGGGGAGGACTGAAGCTTTCTTT
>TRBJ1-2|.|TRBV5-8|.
CASSLGSGLPYGYTF
TGTGCCAGCAGCTTGGGATCTGGGCTACCCTATGGCTACACCTTC
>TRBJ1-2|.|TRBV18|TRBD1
CASSPTATDRGGYTF
TGTGCCAGCTCACCGACCGCTACGGACAGGGGAGGCTACACCTTC
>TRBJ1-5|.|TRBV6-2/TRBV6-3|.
CASSSPTGWNQPQHF
TGTGCCAGCAGTTCCCCGACAGGATGGAATCAGCCCCAGCATTTT
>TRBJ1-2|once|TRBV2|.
CASSPRYGYTF
TGTGCCAGCAGCCCCCGCTATGGCTACACCTTC
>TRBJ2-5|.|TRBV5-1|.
CASRRERWETQYF
TGCGCCAGCCGTAGGGAGAGATGGGAGACCCAGTACTTC
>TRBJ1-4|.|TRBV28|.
CASQEGGESNEKLFF
TGTGCCAGCCAGGAGGGGGGGGAGAGTAATGAAAAACTGTTTTTT
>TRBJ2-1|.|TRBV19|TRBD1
CASSLTGGVNEQFF
TGTGCCAGTAGTCTTACAGGGGGCGTCAATGAGCAGTTCTTC
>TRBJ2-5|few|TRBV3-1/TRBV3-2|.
CASRDPSETQYF
TGTGCCAGCAGAGACCCTAGCGAGACCCAGTACTTC
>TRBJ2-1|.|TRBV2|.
CASGGNEQFF
TGTGCCAGCGGGGGGAATGAGCAGTTCTTC
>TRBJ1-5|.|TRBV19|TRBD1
CASKSTRDRGRVSNQPQHF
TGTGCCAGCAAATCTACAAGGGACAGGGGGCGCGTGAGCAATCAGCCCCAGCATTTT
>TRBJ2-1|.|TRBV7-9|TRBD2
CASSSTTSRQFF
TGTGCCAGCAGCTCGACGACTAGCAGGCAGTTCTTC
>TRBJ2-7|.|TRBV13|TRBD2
CASTLAGTYEQYF
TGTGCCAGCACCCTAGCGGGGACATACGAGCAGTACTTC
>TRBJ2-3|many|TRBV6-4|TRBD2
CASSGTSGGGTDTQYF
TGTGCCAGCAGTGGAACTAGCGGGGGCGGTACAGATACGCAGTATTTT
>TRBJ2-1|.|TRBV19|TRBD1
CASRPQGAGYNEQFF
TGTGCCAGTAGACCACAGGGGGCAGGGTACAATGAGCAGTTCTTC
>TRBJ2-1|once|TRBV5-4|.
CASSHRAGNEQFF
TGTGCCAGCAGTCACAGGGCAGGCAATGAGCAGTTCTTC
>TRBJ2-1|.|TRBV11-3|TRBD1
CASSLDRNEQFF
TGTGCCAGCAGCTTGGACAGGAATGAGCAGTTCTTC
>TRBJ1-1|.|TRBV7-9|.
CASSTWRGTEAFF
TGTGCCAGCAGCACGTGGAGGGGCACTGAAGCTTTCTTT
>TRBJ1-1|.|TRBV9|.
CASSIGPGVNTEAFF
TGTGCCAGCAGCATCGGTCCAGGGGTGAACACTGAAGCTTTCTTT
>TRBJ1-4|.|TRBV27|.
CASSPYKRQDLSEKLFF
TGTGCCAGCAGTCCCTACAAAAGACAGGATCTTTCTGAAAAACTGTTTTTT
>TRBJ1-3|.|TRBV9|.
CASMPTGSGNTIYF
TGTGCCAGCATGCCCACAGGGAGCGGAAACACCATATATTTT
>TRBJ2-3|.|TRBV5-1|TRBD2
CASSILGTSEATQYF
TGCGCCAGCAGCATTCTAGGGACTAGCGAAGCTACGCAGTATTTT
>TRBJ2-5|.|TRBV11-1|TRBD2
CASSIGWGGQETQYF
TGTGCCAGCAGCATAGGGTGGGGGGGCCAAGAGACCCAGTACTTC
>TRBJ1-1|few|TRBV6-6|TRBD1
CASSPISSGGAAFF
TGTGCCAGCAGCCCGATTTCTTCAGGGGGCGCAGCTTTCTTT
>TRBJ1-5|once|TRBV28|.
CASSSEDRLGPQHF
TGTGCCAGCAGTTCGGAGGACCGGCTGGGGCCCCAGCATTTT
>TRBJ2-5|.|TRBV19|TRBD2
CASSRERGLQETQYF
TGTGCCAGTAGTAGGGAGCGGGGGCTCCAAGAGACCCAGTACTTC
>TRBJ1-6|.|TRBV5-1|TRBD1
CASSQDRGSYNSPLHF
TGCGCCAGCAGCCAGGACAGGGGCTCCTATAATTCACCCCTCCACTTT
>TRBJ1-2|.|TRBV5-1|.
CASSLGPTASNYGYTF
TGCGCCAGCAGCTTGGGCCCGACAGCGAGTAACTATGGCTACACCTTC
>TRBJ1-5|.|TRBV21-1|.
CASSKVRGRRKRPQHF
TGTGCCAGCAGCAAAGTAAGGGGCCGGCGCAAGAGGCCCCAGCATTTT
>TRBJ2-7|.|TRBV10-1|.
CASSDGEFSYEQYF
TGCGCCAGCAGTGACGGGGAATTTTCCTACGAGCAGTACTTC
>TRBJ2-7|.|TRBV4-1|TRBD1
CASSQDLGTGAYEQYF
TGCGCCAGCAGCCAAGATCTTGGGACAGGAGCCTACGAGCAGTACTTC
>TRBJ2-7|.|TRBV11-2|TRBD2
CASSTRAGGQDNEQYF
TGTGCCAGCAGCACACGGGCGGGGGGGCAGGATAACGAGCAGTACTTC
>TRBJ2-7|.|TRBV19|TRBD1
CASSILPGQGAWEQYF
TGTGCCAGTAGTATATTGCCGGGACAGGGGGCTTGGGAGCAGTACTTC
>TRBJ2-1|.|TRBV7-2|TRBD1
CASSLGAAGQGALVF
TGTGCCAGCAGCTTAGGGGCGGCGGGACAGGGTGCCCTCGTCTTC
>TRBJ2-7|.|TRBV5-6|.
CASSLAGLPYEQYF
TGTGCCAGCAGCTTGGCGGGACTCCCCTACGAGCAGTACTTC
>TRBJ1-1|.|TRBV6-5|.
CASSYSEDTEAFF
TGTGCCAGCAGTTATTCAGAGGACACTGAAGCTTTCTTT
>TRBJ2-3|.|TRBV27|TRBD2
CASSGLAGTQYF
TGTGCCAGCAGTGGTCTAGCGGGTACGCAGTATTTT
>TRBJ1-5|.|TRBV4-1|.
CASSHPGGVPNQPQHF
TGCGCCAGCAGCCACCCGGGGGGGGTCCCTAATCAGCCCCAGCATTTT
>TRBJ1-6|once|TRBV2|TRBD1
CASSDRTGWGYNSPLHF
TGTGCCAGCAGTGACAGGACAGGGTGGGGCTATAATTCACCCCTCCACTTT